This T cell receptor (beta chain) was recorded in a study of blood T cells in healthy people across ages. Trimming removed 0 bases from V and 0 bases from J, with 12 bases in between. CDR1 and CDR2 from the germline V gene are SGHDT and YYEEEE. The length of the CDR3 is 17 residues. Alongside a J-beta primer mix, a sample-barcoded 5' primer served in a second PCR lasting about 6 to 12 cycles. Tags on each cDNA molecule came from a template-switch adaptor with 12 random nucleotides. A single record per CDR3 protein comes from TCRdb applying MiXCR to the 5' RACE reads. The sample comprises hundreds of thousands of distinct CDR3 sequences, 20% to 25% of which are singletons, and roughly 3.9% rests with the top ten.

The rearrangement uses TRBV5-6 and TRBJ2-2; possibly TRBD2 for D (6 bases). The sequenced sample was blood. The clonotype originates from a man in his 70s in good health. CDR3 residues: CASSLGRVSANTGELFF. The CDR3, as DNA: TGTGCCAGCAGCTTGGGGAGGGTTAGCGCGAACACCGGGGAGCTGTTTTTT.